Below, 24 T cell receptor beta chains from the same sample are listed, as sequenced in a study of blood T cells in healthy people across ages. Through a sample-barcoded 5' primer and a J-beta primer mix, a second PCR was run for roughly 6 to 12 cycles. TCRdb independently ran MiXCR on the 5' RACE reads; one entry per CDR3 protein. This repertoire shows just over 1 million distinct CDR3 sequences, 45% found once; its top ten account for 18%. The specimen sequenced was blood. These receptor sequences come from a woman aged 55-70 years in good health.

The CDR3: CASSQDSSTGSGANVLTF. The DNA of the CDR3 is TGTGCCAGCAGCCAAGATAGTAGTACCGGATCTGGGGCCAACGTCCTGACTTTC. The gene calls are TRBV4-2 and TRBJ2-6; D ambiguous. The CDR3 covers 18 residues. Germline CDR1 and CDR2: LGHNA and YNFKEQ. The V end lost 0 bases, the J end lost 1 base, and 13 bases lay between the germline ends.

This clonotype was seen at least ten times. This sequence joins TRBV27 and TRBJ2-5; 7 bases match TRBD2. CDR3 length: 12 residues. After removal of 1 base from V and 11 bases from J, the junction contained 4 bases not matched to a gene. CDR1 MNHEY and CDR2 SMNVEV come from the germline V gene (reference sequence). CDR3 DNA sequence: TGTGCCAGCAGTTTATTGGGGAGGGAGCAGTACTTC. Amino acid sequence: CASSLLGREQYF.

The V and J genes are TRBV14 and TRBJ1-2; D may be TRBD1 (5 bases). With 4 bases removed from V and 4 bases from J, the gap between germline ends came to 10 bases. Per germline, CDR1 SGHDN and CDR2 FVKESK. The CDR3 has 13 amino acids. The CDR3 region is CASSLREGYGYTF. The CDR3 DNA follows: TGTGCCAGCAGCCTCAGGGAGGGCTATGGCTACACCTTC. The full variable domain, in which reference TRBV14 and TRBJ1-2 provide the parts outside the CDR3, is EAGVTQFPSHSVIEKGQTVTLRCDPISGHDNLYWYRRVMGKEIKFLLHFVKESKQDESGMPNNRFLAERTGGTYSTLKVQPAELEDSGVYFCASSLREGYGYTFGSGTRLTVV.

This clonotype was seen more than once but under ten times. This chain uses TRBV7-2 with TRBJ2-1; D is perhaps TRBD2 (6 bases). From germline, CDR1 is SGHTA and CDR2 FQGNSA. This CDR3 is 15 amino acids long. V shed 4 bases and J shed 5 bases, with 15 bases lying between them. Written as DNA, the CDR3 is TGTGCCAGCAGCTCCCAAGTCGGAGGGAACAATGAGCAGTTCTTC. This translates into CASSSQVGGNNEQFF.

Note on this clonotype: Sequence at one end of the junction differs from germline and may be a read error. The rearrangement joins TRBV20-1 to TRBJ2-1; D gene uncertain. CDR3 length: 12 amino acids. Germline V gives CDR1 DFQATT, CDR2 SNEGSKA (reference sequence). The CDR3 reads CSVRIAIDEQFF. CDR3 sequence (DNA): TGCAGTGTTAGAATCGCAATCGATGAGCAGTTCTTC.

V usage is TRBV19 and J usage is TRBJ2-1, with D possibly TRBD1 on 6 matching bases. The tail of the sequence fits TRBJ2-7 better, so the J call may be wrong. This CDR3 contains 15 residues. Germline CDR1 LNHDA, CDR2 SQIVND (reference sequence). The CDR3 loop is CASSIDSGAYNEQYF. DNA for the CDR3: TGTGCCAGTAGTATCGATTCAGGGGCCTACAATGAGCAGTACTTC.

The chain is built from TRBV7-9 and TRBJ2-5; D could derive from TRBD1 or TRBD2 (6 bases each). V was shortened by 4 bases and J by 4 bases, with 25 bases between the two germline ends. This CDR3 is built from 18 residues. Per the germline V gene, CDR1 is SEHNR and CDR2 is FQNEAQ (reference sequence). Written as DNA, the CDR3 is TGTGCCAGCAGCTCACTCTCCTCGGGGGCGGGAAATGTAGAGACCCAGTACTTC. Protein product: CASSSLSSGAGNVETQYF.

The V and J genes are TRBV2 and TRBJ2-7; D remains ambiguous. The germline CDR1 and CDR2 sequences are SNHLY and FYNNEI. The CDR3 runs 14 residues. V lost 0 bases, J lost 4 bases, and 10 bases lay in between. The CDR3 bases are TGTGCCAGCAGTGAAGCCGAGGATGGGTACGAGCAGTACTTC. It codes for CASSEAEDGYEQYF.

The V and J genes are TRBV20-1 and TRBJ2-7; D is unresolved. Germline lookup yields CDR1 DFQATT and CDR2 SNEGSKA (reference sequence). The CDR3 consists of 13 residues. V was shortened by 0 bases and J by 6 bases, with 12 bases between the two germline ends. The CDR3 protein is CSARDPVGIEQYF. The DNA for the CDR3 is TGCAGTGCTAGAGACCCCGTTGGGATCGAGCAGTACTTC.

CDR3 sequence: CAISGVGLDEQYF. The CDR3 coding sequence is TGTGCCATCAGTGGGGTCGGCCTCGACGAGCAGTACTTC. V usage is TRBV10-3 and J usage is TRBJ2-7; D not resolved. Trimming took 4 bases from V and 5 from J, leaving 12 bases between them. CDR1 ENHRY and CDR2 SYGVKD come from the germline V gene. The CDR3 runs to 13 residues.

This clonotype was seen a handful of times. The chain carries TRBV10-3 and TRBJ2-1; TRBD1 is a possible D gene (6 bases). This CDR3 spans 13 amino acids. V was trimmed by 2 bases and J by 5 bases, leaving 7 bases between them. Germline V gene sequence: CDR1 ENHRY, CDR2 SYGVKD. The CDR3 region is CAISERTDNEQFF. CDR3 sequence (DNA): TGTGCCATCAGTGAGCGGACAGACAATGAGCAGTTCTTC.

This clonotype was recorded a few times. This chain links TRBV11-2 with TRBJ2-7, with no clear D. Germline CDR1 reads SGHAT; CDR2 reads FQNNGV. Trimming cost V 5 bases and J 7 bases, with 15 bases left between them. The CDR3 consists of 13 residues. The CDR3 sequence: CASSTPMSHEQYF. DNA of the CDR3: TGTGCCAGCAGCACCCCTATGAGCCATGAGCAGTACTTC.

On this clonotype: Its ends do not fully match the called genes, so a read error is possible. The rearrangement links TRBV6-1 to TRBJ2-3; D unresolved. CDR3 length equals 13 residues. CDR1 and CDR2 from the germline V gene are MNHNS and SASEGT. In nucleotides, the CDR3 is TGTGCCTGCAGTGAAGCTCGAACAGATACGCAGTATTTT. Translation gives CACSEARTDTQYF.

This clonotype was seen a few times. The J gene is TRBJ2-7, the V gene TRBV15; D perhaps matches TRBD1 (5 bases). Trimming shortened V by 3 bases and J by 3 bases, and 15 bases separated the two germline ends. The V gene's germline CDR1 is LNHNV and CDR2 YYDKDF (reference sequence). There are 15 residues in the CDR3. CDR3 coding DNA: TGTGCCACCAGCAGCTTCCTCGCCAGGGACTACGAGCAGTACTTC. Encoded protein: CATSSFLARDYEQYF.

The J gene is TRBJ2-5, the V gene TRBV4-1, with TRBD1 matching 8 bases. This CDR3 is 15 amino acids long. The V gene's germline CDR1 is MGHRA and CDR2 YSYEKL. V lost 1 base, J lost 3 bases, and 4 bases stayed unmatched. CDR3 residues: CASSQVRDRKETQYF. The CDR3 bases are TGCGCCAGCAGCCAAGTGCGGGACAGGAAAGAGACCCAGTACTTC.

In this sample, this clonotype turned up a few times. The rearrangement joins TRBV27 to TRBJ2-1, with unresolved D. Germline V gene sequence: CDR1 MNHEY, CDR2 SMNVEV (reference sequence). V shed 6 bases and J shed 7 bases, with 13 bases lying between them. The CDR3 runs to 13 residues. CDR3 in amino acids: CASSPLGLNEQFF. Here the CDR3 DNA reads TGTGCCAGCAGCCCCCTCGGGCTTAATGAGCAGTTCTTC.

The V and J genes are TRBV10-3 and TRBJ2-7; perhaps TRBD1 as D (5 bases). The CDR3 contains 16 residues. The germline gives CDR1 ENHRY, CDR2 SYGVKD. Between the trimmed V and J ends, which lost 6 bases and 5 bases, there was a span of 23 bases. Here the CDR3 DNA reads TGTGCCATCAGGGATTTGGCAGGGAAACACCGGGACGAGCAGTACTTC. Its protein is CAIRDLAGKHRDEQYF.

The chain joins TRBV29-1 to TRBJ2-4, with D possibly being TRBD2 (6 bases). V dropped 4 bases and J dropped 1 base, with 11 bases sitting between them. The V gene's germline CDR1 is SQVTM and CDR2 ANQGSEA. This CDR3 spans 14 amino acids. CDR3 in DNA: TGCAGCGTTGCGGAGGGGCAGGCCAAAAACATTCAGTACTTC. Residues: CSVAEGQAKNIQYF.

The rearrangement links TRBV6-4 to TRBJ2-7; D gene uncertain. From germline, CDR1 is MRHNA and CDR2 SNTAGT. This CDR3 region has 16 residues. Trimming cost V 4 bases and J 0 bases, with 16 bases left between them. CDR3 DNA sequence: TGTGCCAGCAGTGGTGGCGTCGGAAGATTCTCCTACGAGCAGTACTTC. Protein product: CASSGGVGRFSYEQYF.

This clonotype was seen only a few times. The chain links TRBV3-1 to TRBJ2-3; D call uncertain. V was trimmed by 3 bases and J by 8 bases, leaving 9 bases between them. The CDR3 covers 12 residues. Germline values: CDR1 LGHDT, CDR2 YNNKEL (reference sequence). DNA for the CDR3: TGTGCCAGCAGCCACTCAGGCGGTACGCAGTATTTT. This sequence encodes CASSHSGGTQYF.

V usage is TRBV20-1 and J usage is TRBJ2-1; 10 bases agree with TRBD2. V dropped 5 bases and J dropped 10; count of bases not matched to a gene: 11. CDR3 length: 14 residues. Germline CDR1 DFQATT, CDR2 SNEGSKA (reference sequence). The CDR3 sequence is CSAYRTSGSYEQFF. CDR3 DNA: TGCAGTGCTTATCGGACTAGCGGCTCCTACGAGCAGTTCTTC.

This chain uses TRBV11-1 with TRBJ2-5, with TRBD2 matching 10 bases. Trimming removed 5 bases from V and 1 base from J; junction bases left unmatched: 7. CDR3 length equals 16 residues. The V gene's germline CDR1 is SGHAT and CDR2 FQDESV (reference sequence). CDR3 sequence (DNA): TGTGCCAGCAGCCATGCGAGCGGGGGGGGCCAAGAGACCCAGTACTTC. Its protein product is CASSHASGGGQETQYF.

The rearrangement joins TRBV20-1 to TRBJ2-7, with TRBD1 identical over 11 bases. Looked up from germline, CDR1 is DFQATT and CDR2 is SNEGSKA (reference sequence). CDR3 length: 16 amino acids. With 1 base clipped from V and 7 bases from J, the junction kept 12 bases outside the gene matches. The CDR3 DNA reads TGCAGTGCTAGAGCTTCGGGACAGGGGGTTCACAATGAGCAGTACTTC. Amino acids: CSARASGQGVHNEQYF.

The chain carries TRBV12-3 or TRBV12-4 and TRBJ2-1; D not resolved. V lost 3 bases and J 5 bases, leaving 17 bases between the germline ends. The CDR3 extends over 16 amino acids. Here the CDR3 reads CASSLAAVVLDNEQFF. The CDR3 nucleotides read TGTGCCAGCAGTTTGGCTGCGGTAGTTCTCGACAATGAGCAGTTCTTC.